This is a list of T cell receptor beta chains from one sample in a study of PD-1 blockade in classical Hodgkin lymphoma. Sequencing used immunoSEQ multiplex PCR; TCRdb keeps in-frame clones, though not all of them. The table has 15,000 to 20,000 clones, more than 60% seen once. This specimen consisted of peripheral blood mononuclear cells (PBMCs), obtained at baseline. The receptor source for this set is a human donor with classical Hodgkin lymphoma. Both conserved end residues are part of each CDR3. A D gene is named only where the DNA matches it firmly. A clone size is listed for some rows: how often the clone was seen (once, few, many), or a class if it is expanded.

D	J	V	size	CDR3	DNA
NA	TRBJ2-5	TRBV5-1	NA	CASSLFSSGHETQYF	TGCGCCAGCAGCTTGTTTAGTTCGGGGCATGAGACCCAGTACTTC
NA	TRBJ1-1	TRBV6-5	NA	CASSYSPTGNTEAFF	TGTGCCAGCAGTTACTCTCCGACTGGGAACACTGAAGCTTTCTTT
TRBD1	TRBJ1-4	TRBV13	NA	CASSERTGGNEKLFF	TGTGCCAGCAGCGAACGTACAGGGGGCAATGAAAAACTGTTTTTT
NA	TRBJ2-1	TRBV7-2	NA	CASSFAGYNEQFF	TGTGCCAGCAGCTTTGCGGGGTACAATGAGCAGTTCTTC
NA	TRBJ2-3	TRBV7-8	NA	CASSLGLRGTDTQYF	TGTGCCAGCAGCTTAGGGCTCAGGGGCACAGATACGCAGTATTTT
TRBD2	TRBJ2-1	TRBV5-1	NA	CASSLVAGAYNEQFF	TGCGCCAGCAGCTTGGTAGCGGGGGCCTACAATGAGCAGTTCTTC
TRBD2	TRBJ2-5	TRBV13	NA	CASSLGRGLGVETQYF	TGTGCCAGCAGCTTAGGCCGTGGACTAGGGGTCGAGACCCAGTACTTC
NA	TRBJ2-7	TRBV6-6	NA	CASRPLAASSYEQYF	TGTGCCAGCAGGCCCCTAGCCGCTAGCTCCTACGAGCAGTACTTC
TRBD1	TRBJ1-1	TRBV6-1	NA	CATTYGQGTNTEAFF	TGTGCCACCACGTATGGACAGGGTACGAACACTGAAGCTTTCTTT
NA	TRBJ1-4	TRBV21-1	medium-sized	CASSKGGRAGTNEKLFF	TGTGCCAGCAGCAAAGGCGGTCGGGCTGGAACTAATGAAAAACTGTTTTTT
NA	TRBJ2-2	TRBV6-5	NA	CASSYSTGWTGELFF	TGTGCCAGCAGTTACTCAACAGGGTGGACCGGGGAGCTGTTTTTT
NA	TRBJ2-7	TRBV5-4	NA	CASSLAGTYEQYF	TGTGCCAGCAGCTTGGCTGGGACCTACGAGCAGTACTTC
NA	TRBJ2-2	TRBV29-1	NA	CSVVRGSRNTGELFF	TGCAGCGTTGTGAGGGGATCCCGTAACACCGGGGAGCTGTTTTTT
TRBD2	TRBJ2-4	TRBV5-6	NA	CASGGGPNLAKNIQYF	TGTGCCAGCGGCGGGGGGCCTAACCTAGCCAAAAACATTCAGTACTTC
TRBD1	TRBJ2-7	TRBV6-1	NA	CASTRQGTSYEQYF	TGTGCCAGCACCCGACAGGGTACTTCCTACGAGCAGTACTTC
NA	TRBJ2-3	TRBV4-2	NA	CASSQVVRDTGTDTQYF	TGTGCCAGCAGCCAAGTGGTCCGGGACACTGGCACAGATACGCAGTATTTT
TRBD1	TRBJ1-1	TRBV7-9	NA	CASSLTGYDGTEAFF	TGTGCCAGCAGCTTGACAGGGTATGATGGCACTGAAGCTTTCTTT
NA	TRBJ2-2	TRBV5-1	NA	CASSEFVALGELFF	TGTGCCAGCAGCGAGTTCGTCGCCTTGGGGGAGCTGTTTTTT
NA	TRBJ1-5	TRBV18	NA	CASSPPGFSNQPQHF	TGTGCCAGCTCACCCCCAGGGTTTTCCAATCAGCCCCAGCATTTT
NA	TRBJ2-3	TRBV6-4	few	CASSRGSTDTQYF	TGTGCCAGCAGTCGGGGAAGCACAGATACGCAGTATTTT
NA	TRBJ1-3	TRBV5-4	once	CASSHEDRSSGNTIYF	TGTGCCAGCAGTCACGAGGACCGAAGCTCTGGAAACACCATATATTTT
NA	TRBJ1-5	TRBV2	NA	CASSEVDSNQPQHF	TGTGCCAGCAGTGAGGTGGATAGCAATCAGCCCCAGCATTTT
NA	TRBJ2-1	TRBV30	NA	CAWSPTRLPYNEQFF	TGTGCCTGGAGCCCGACTAGGCTGCCCTACAATGAGCAGTTCTTC
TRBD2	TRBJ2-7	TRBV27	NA	CASSLYGGGAVYEQYF	TGTGCCAGCAGTTTATATGGCGGGGGGGCCGTCTACGAGCAGTACTTC
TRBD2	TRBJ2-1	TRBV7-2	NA	CASSTTGGPHNEQFF	TGTGCCAGCAGCACGACGGGGGGTCCCCACAATGAGCAGTTCTTC
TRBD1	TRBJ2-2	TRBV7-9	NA	CASSSPAWTGGTGELFF	TGTGCCAGCAGCTCCCCGGCGTGGACAGGGGGCACCGGGGAGCTGTTTTTT
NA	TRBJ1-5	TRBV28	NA	CASSSEVETIGSQPQHF	TGTGCCAGCAGTTCTGAGGTAGAGACAATTGGCTCTCAGCCCCAGCATTTT
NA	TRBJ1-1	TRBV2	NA	CASKSFEAFF	TGTGCCAGCAAATCATTTGAAGCTTTCTTT
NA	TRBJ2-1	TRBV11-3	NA	CASSTGTHIYNEQFF	TGTGCCAGCAGCACCGGGACCCACATCTACAATGAGCAGTTCTTC
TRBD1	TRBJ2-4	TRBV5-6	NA	CASSRRQGAAKNIQYF	TGTGCCAGCAGCCGCCGACAGGGGGCAGCCAAAAACATTCAGTACTTC
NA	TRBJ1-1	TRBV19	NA	CASSNLGMTNAEAFF	TGTGCCAGTAGTAACCTCGGTATGACGAACGCTGAAGCTTTCTTT
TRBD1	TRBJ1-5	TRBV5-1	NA	CASSLIRDRVQPQHF	TGCGCCAGCAGCTTGATCCGGGACAGGGTTCAGCCCCAGCATTTT
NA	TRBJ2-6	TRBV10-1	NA	CASSRGRRSAQSRANVLTF	TGCGCCAGCAGTCGGGGCAGAAGATCGGCACAAAGTCGGGCCAACGTCCTGACTTTC
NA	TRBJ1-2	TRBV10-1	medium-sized	CASSTDRRYGYTF	TGCGCCAGCAGTACGGACAGAAGATATGGCTACACCTTC
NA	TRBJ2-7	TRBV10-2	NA	CASSESGHSYEQYF	TGCGCCAGCAGTGAGTCGGGCCATTCCTACGAGCAGTACTTC
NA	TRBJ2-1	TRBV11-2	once	CASSTRQMNEQFF	TGTGCCAGCAGCACACGACAGATGAATGAGCAGTTCTTC
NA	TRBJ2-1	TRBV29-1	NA	CSVDRGGNEQFF	TGCAGCGTTGACCGTGGGGGCAATGAGCAGTTCTTC
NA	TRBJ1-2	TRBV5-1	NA	CASSPGTTAYGYTF	TGCGCCAGCAGCCCCGGGACGACGGCTTATGGCTACACCTTC
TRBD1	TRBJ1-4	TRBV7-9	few	CASSWGQGTNEKLFF	TGTGCCAGCAGCTGGGGACAGGGGACTAATGAAAAACTGTTTTTT
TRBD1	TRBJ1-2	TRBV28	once	CASSLTARGNYGYTF	TGTGCCAGCAGTTTGACAGCCAGGGGGAACTATGGCTACACCTTC
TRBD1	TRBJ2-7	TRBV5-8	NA	CASSLIRTGRNYEQYF	TGTGCCAGCAGCTTGATCCGGACAGGGAGGAACTACGAGCAGTACTTC
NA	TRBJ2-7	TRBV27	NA	CASSPVGVGDYEQYF	TGTGCCAGCAGTCCGGTGGGGGTAGGGGACTACGAGCAGTACTTC
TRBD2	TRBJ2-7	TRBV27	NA	CASRNLGLADYEQYF	TGTGCCAGCAGGAACTTGGGACTAGCCGACTACGAGCAGTACTTC
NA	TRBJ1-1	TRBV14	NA	CASSSDSYTEAFF	TGTGCCAGCAGTTCGGACAGCTACACTGAAGCTTTCTTT